The clone carrying this TCR beta chain was recorded a few times. Its antigen is still unknown. Trimming stripped 5 bases from V and 4 bases from J, with 11 bases between. CDR3 length equals 14 residues. The data originate from a study of blood T cells in healthy people across ages. Study-level background: About one barcoded TCR beta cDNA was captured per two T cells. Study-wide results and limits: Reliance upon unsorted PBMCs precluded definitive naive versus antigen-experienced comparison. Estimated diversity across one million T cells was deemed an underestimate. Researchers report that TCR beta diversity correlated strongly with naive T cell percentage.

Sample-barcoded 5' priming and a J-beta primer mix drove a second PCR of roughly 7 to 11 cycles. One entry per CDR3 protein, called by TCRdb with MiXCR from the 5' RACE reads. Of some 1.7 million distinct CDR3 sequences in the sample, roughly 27% were seen once. V gene TRBV12-3 or TRBV12-4 combines with J gene TRBJ1-4; D gene uncertain. Input material: blood. This sequence originates from a woman aged 25-40 years in good health. CDR3 protein: CASSPGLGNEKLFF. Here the CDR3 DNA reads TGTGCCAGCAGTCCCGGCTTGGGTAATGAAAAACTGTTTTTT.